This T cell receptor (beta chain) was captured by sequencing in a study of human T cells and chemical hapten exposure (dated by TCRdb to the early 2020s). Looking at the study overall: For sensitization, 2% DPC in acetone was applied to a 2 cm by 2 cm area of upper inner arm skin. Throughout the approximately 23-week study period, patients were also given weekly therapeutic DPC doses on the scalp. Libraries were pooled for sequencing, and per-sample TCR yields varied mainly because of small differences in library volumes within the pool. In alopecia patients, the study followed how the peripheral blood TCR repertoire changed in vivo over primary and secondary sensitization to diphenylcyclopropenone (DPC), a hapten. Blood was sampled from patients pre-sensitization (week 0) and at 2, 6 and about 24 weeks after DPC sensitization. Blood for TCR sequencing was provided by twenty-nine alopecia patients at one to four time points (pre-sensitization, 2, 6 and 24 weeks). The patient cohort, mostly female, included alopecia areata with under or over 50% scalp involvement, alopecia totalis and alopecia universalis. Patch testing on the upper back used Finn chambers containing 0.01% DPC, with scoring done after 6 days according to International Contact Dermatitis Research Group standards.

As concerns this clonotype: Its antigen is currently not known. No per-base quality is available; no much larger clone lies one base away.

Libraries were made using RACE. The listed sequencing device is NextSeq 500. Library preparation attached unique molecular identifiers to individual cDNA molecules for quantitative, reproducible TCR counting. From each blood RNA sample, both TCR alpha and TCR beta chains were sequenced. Under the source paper's analysis protocol: A median of about 100,000 TCRs per sample was observed, with a range of 23,224 to 690,600. The Decombinator software suite was used to annotate the V, J and CDR3 of the TCR reads. For PS versus PT1 abundance plots, all samples were subsampled to the same number of TCRs (28,000). TCRs were defined as expanded if absent before sensitization and observed at least eight times at the 2-week time point. TCRdb cleaned the public reads at Q25 with fastp, built clones with MiXCR and kept in-frame beta chains. Entries are consolidated by CDR3 protein sequence, retaining the most common genes and DNA. The V and J calls and clone size come from TCRdb's table, not from the authors' own analysis. This sample holds tens of thousands of distinct CDR3 sequences; about 9.4% were observed only once. 4% to 5.5% of the sample is taken by the ten largest.

Study-wide conclusions, independent of this receptor: Expanded TCRs formed significantly more large CDR3 similarity clusters than pre-sensitization or healthy control sets, consistent with antigen-driven responses. After repeated subsampling, the strength of the expansion versus patch-test correlation and the threshold at which it became significant changed. A positive correlation was found between the number of PT1 expanded TCRs and patch test score, with significance reached at thresholds 8, 16 and 32 but not 4. DPC sensitization did not change how many TCRs were above 1 in 1000 frequency, and no evidence was found of alterations in global repertoire structure. Because all patients had alopecia, a presumed autoimmune disease, the immune response of the patients might differ from that of healthy individuals.

Interpreted using the paper, the time point label stands for: patch test 2, 6 weeks after DPC sensitization. According to the study, the label for this sample's treatment or condition signals: therapeutic diphenylcyclopropenone sensitization with weekly scalp DPC. At each patch-test visit, blood was drawn before the patch test was applied. Patients were considered eligible if aged 18 to 70, diagnosed with alopecia and deemed suitable for DPC therapy, and patients were excluded if pregnant. Total RNA was isolated from unfractionated whole blood collected in Tempus Blood RNA tubes. Trimming removed 10 bases from V and 4 bases from J, leaving 14 bases between the germline ends. The CDR3 spans 12 residues, from the cysteine through the phenylalanine. The read is trimmed to its CDR3 DNA, 36 bases read in frame from base 1. The germline V gene gives CDR1 as MDHEN and CDR2 as SYDVKM.

The material sequenced was whole blood, taken in connection with sensitization to the hapten diphenylcyclopropenone (DPC). The chain joins TRBV28 to TRBJ2-7, and perhaps TRBD1 as D gene, on 5 matching bases. The TCR originated in a woman aged 45-65 years with alopecia areata. Some clones in this sample may be carry-over from other donors' samples. The DNA is TGTGCCACTCAGGGTTTGGAGTACGAGCAGTACTTC. Protein translation: CATQGLEYEQYF.